A single sample gave rise to the 15 T cell receptor beta chains below, sequenced in a study of glioma-infiltrating T cells. The iRepertoire nested amplicon-rescue multiplex PCR amplified TCR alpha and beta CDR3s from RNA. One entry per CDR3 protein results from TCRdb running MiXCR on the multiplex PCR reads. The table lists about 380,000 distinct CDR3 sequences, approximately 42% of them singletons, with 12% in the top ten. The sample taken for sequencing was glioma tissue, nonneoplastic brain tissue, or PBMCs (not recorded which). The receptors were sampled from a human donor with low-grade glioma or glioblastoma, undergoing nonglioma brain surgery, or in good health (not recorded which).

This sequence joins TRBV4-2 and TRBJ2-3; D uncertain. This CDR3 has 14 residues. CDR1 is LGHNA, CDR2 YNFKEQ, per germline. The V and J ends lost 5 bases and 2 bases respectively, with 11 bases between them. In nucleotides, the CDR3 is TGTGCCAGCAGCTTGTTACAGACCACAGATACGCAGTATTTT. Protein product: CASSLLQTTDTQYF.

This clonotype was picked up many times. The chain combines TRBV27 with TRBJ2-1, with 11 bases fitting TRBD2. The germline V gene has CDR1 MNHEY and CDR2 SMNVEV (reference sequence). V was pared by 5 bases and J by 5 bases, with 5 bases of the junction left unmatched. The CDR3 totals 15 residues. CDR3 DNA sequence: TGTGCCAGCAGTCGCGGGACTAGCGGAAACAATGAGCAGTTCTTC. Protein sequence: CASSRGTSGNNEQFF.

The chain carries TRBV24-1 and TRBJ2-1, with D unclear. This CDR3 has 13 amino acids. The ends were cut back, 3 bases at V and 7 bases at J, with 9 bases in the middle. Germline V CDR1 and CDR2: KGHDR, SFDVKD. CDR3 DNA: TGTGCCACCAGTGATAGGCCGGATAATGAGCAGTTCTTC. Translation: CATSDRPDNEQFF.

This rearrangement joins TRBV4-2 to TRBJ2-7; possibly TRBD1 for D (5 bases). V dropped 0 bases and J dropped 0 bases, with 18 bases sitting between them. Per the germline V gene, CDR1 is LGHNA and CDR2 is YNFKEQ. This CDR3 has 18 residues. The CDR3 loop is CASSQDPIHGAGSYEQYF. DNA of the CDR3: TGTGCCAGCAGCCAAGATCCGATACATGGGGCAGGCTCCTACGAGCAGTACTTC.

The chain employs TRBV29-1 and TRBJ2-7, with D possibly matching TRBD2 (6 bases). This CDR3 spans 13 amino acids. Trimming shortened V by 4 bases and J by 2 bases, and 12 bases separated the two germline ends. Germline loops: CDR1 SQVTM, CDR2 ANQGSEA. CDR3 DNA: TGCAGCGTTGGTTGGGACTTCGCCTACGAGCAGTACTTC. Encoded protein: CSVGWDFAYEQYF.

The chain uses TRBV19 and TRBJ2-1; 7 bases are a match to TRBD2. J lost 5 bases, V lost 1 base, and 5 bases had no gene match. The CDR3 has 15 residues. CDR1 is LNHDA and CDR2 is SQIVND in the germline V gene (reference sequence). The CDR3 sequence is CASSIVSGTHNEQFF. For the CDR3, the DNA is TGTGCCAGTAGTATAGTAAGCGGGACCCACAATGAGCAGTTCTTC. The whole variable domain, remainder taken from reference TRBV19 and TRBJ2-1, is DGGITQSPKYLFRKEGQNVTLSCEQNLNHDAMYWYRQDPGQGLRLIYYSQIVNDFQKGDIAEGYSVSREKKESFPLTVTSAQKNPTAFYLCASSIVSGTHNEQFFGPGTRLTVL.

This clonotype was counted a few times. The chain links TRBV7-8 to TRBJ2-3; D is ambiguous. CDR3 length equals 14 residues. Trimming removed 5 bases from V and 1 base from J, with 10 bases in between. Germline CDR1 reads SGHVS; CDR2 reads FQNEAQ. CDR3 amino acids: CASSPDWGTDTQYF. The CDR3 bases are TGTGCCAGCAGCCCTGATTGGGGCACAGATACGCAGTATTTT. Together with reference TRBV7-8 and TRBJ2-3, the CDR3 gives the full variable domain: GAGVSQSPRYKVAKRGQDVALRCDPISGHVSLFWYQQALGQGPEFLTYFQNEAQLDKSGLPSDRFFAERPEGSVSTLKIQRTQQEDSAVYLCASSPDWGTDTQYFGPGTRLTVL.

With respect to this clonotype: One junction end disagrees with the germline gene, perhaps due to a read error. The V gene is TRBV7-9, the J gene TRBJ2-7; D remains unclear. Germline CDR1 and CDR2: SEHNR and FQNEAQ (reference sequence). The CDR3 is 11 amino acids. Here the CDR3 reads CASSFSYELYF. In DNA, the CDR3 is TGTGCCAGCAGCTTCTCCTACGAGCTGTACTTC.

This chain connects TRBV27 to TRBJ2-3, with TRBD1 matching 9 bases. CDR1 is MNHEY, CDR2 SMNVEV, per germline (reference sequence). The CDR3 has 16 amino acids. With 0 bases clipped from V and 1 base from J, the junction kept 2 bases outside the gene matches. CDR3: CASSLSWTGGTDTQYF. The CDR3, as DNA: TGTGCCAGCAGTTTATCCTGGACAGGGGGCACAGATACGCAGTATTTT.

This clonotype showed up just a few times. The chain combines TRBV6-6 with TRBJ2-7; 7 nucleotides align to TRBD1. Germline V gene lookup returns CDR1 MNHNY and CDR2 SVGAGI (reference sequence). V trimming: 0 bases; J trimming: 3 bases; junction bases outside the gene matches: 14. The CDR3 covers 18 residues. CDR3 DNA: TGTGCCAGCAGTTACTCCGGCACAACCGGGACAGACCTCTACGAGCAGTACTTC. It specifies CASSYSGTTGTDLYEQYF.

The chain uses TRBV7-2 and TRBJ1-1; D is unresolved. V was cut by 6 bases and J by 3 bases, with 17 bases left in between. The CDR3 is 15 amino acids. Per germline, CDR1 SGHTA and CDR2 FQGNSA. The CDR3 reads CASSSDTRMYTEAFF. For the CDR3, the DNA is TGTGCCAGCAGTTCGGATACTCGGATGTACACTGAAGCTTTCTTT.

This clonotype was counted a few times. The rearrangement joins TRBV5-4 to TRBJ1-1; D might be TRBD1 (6 bases). CDR1 SGHNT and CDR2 YYREEE come from the germline V gene (reference sequence). The length of the CDR3 is 14 residues. V gave up 2 bases and J gave up 2 bases, with 10 bases separating them. The CDR3: CASSLGQTNTEAFF. DNA of the CDR3: TGTGCCAGCAGCTTAGGACAGACAAACACTGAAGCTTTCTTT.

There are a few counts of this clonotype. The rearrangement links TRBV24-1 to TRBJ2-7; D is undetermined. In germline, CDR1 is KGHDR, CDR2 SFDVKD. The CDR3 has 12 amino acids. V shed 3 bases and J shed 3 bases, with 5 bases lying between them. DNA of the CDR3: TGTGCCACCAGTGATCCCGGCTACGAGCAGTACTTC. Translated: CATSDPGYEQYF.

Notes on this clonotype: This may stem from a read error, because a much larger clone lies one nucleotide away. The chain joins TRBV27 to TRBJ2-2, with TRBD2 matching 7 bases. Germline V CDR1 and CDR2: MNHEY, SMNVEV (reference sequence). This CDR3 is 13 amino acids long. Here the CDR3 reads CASSSSGAGKLFF. The CDR3 DNA sequence: TGTGCCAGCAGTTCCAGCGGGGCCGGGAAGCTGTTTTTT.

This clonotype turned up a few times. The chain combines TRBV7-2 with TRBJ2-5; D ambiguous. This CDR3 has 14 residues. The germline V gene has CDR1 SGHTA and CDR2 FQGNSA. Deletions cut 5 bases from V and 1 base from J, with 11 bases between. CDR3 sequence reads: CASSQLGSQETQYF. The CDR3 DNA follows: TGTGCCAGCAGCCAGCTAGGTAGCCAAGAGACCCAGTACTTC.